A selection of T cell receptor beta chains follows, all from one sample in a study of blood T cell repertoires in COVID-19. Measured with immunoSEQ multiplex PCR; TCRdb has only the in-frame clones, and not every one. The table has about 230,000 clones, roughly 84% seen once. Material for sequencing was peripheral blood. These TCRs come from a man in his forties with acute or convalescent COVID-19. The CDR3 runs from the conserved cysteine through the conserved F or W. Fields, in order: CDR3 protein, CDR3 length, V gene.

cdr3_aa: CAWSVREDYGYTF; cdr3_length: 13; v_call: TRBV30
cdr3_aa: CASSFLGGANTEAFF; cdr3_length: 15; v_call: TRBV7-8
cdr3_aa: CASSQKSGTGINEQYF; cdr3_length: 16; v_call: TRBV7-2
cdr3_aa: CASSETDRAHTEAFF; cdr3_length: 15; v_call: TRBV2
cdr3_aa: CASSSGTSGSSRYNEQFF; cdr3_length: 18; v_call: TRBV5-4
cdr3_aa: CASSKAWTGDGEAFF; cdr3_length: 15; v_call: TRBV7-9
cdr3_aa: CASSTGHPNTGELFF; cdr3_length: 15; v_call: TRBV19
cdr3_aa: CASSLWASGNTGELFF; cdr3_length: 16; v_call: TRBV7-3
cdr3_aa: CATSRYGTGAEKLFF; cdr3_length: 15; v_call: TRBV15
cdr3_aa: CASSERPSGSSDTQYF; cdr3_length: 16; v_call: TRBV25-1
cdr3_aa: CASSSGGSSGANVLTF; cdr3_length: 16; v_call: TRBV11-3
cdr3_aa: CASSIAPLRQGRTKNTEAFF; cdr3_length: 20; v_call: TRBV19
cdr3_aa: CSASSGREVIDTQYF; cdr3_length: 15; v_call: TRBV20-1
cdr3_aa: CASSQGQRGYQPQHF; cdr3_length: 15; v_call: TRBV28
cdr3_aa: CASSNPTPGYTF; cdr3_length: 12; v_call: TRBV19
cdr3_aa: CAWTRGSTPFEQYF; cdr3_length: 14; v_call: TRBV30
cdr3_aa: CAWSTGTANTGELFF; cdr3_length: 15; v_call: TRBV30
cdr3_aa: CASGWDSHHEKLFF; cdr3_length: 14; v_call: TRBV12-5
cdr3_aa: CASSIRTGSNYGYTF; cdr3_length: 15; v_call: TRBV7-2
cdr3_aa: CASSLQGGSQPQHF; cdr3_length: 14; v_call: TRBV6-6
cdr3_aa: CATSSHGGDGYTF; cdr3_length: 13; v_call: TRBV15
cdr3_aa: CASSLRGELFF; cdr3_length: 11; v_call: TRBV3-1/TRBV3-2
cdr3_aa: CAVRDRGNNEQFF; cdr3_length: 13; v_call: TRBV15
cdr3_aa: CASSPRTGGDYGYTF; cdr3_length: 15; v_call: TRBV5-1
cdr3_aa: CASSLRAGAGDEQFF; cdr3_length: 15; v_call: TRBV5-5
cdr3_aa: CASSLRLADTDTQYF; cdr3_length: 15; v_call: TRBV7-2
cdr3_aa: CAWSATGTSRGLFF; cdr3_length: 14; v_call: TRBV30
cdr3_aa: CASSPTSGVNEQFF; cdr3_length: 14; v_call: TRBV18
cdr3_aa: CASSLVRATDTQYF; cdr3_length: 14; v_call: TRBV27
cdr3_aa: CASSERGDPQPQHF; cdr3_length: 14; v_call: TRBV6-1
cdr3_aa: CAWSPSVYEQFF; cdr3_length: 12; v_call: TRBV30
cdr3_aa: CASSPGLGTDTQYF; cdr3_length: 14; v_call: TRBV23-1
cdr3_aa: CASRDRHAGYTF; cdr3_length: 12; v_call: TRBV4-1
cdr3_aa: CATSDLLGEGRRYSPLHF; cdr3_length: 18; v_call: TRBV24-1
cdr3_aa: CASREGGPYNEQFF; cdr3_length: 14; v_call: TRBV27
cdr3_aa: CASSLIISGANVLTF; cdr3_length: 15; v_call: TRBV7-2
cdr3_aa: CSVVRGSGAEAFF; cdr3_length: 13; v_call: TRBV29-1
cdr3_aa: CASSSSTGTPGGGYTF; cdr3_length: 16; v_call: TRBV27
cdr3_aa: CASSLALQVGGYTF; cdr3_length: 14; v_call: TRBV5-1
cdr3_aa: CASSLGGQAYEQYF; cdr3_length: 14; v_call: TRBV5-1
cdr3_aa: CASSSDRERPEQYF; cdr3_length: 14; v_call: TRBV7-9
cdr3_aa: CASSPVTNRGIEAFF; cdr3_length: 15; v_call: TRBV28
cdr3_aa: CASRGFEGTEAFF; cdr3_length: 13; v_call: TRBV6-5
cdr3_aa: CASSLGASGSYEQYF; cdr3_length: 15; v_call: TRBV5-1
cdr3_aa: CASSLGAVNGGTGELFF; cdr3_length: 17; v_call: TRBV5-1
cdr3_aa: CASTDQDFYSNQPQHF; cdr3_length: 16; v_call: TRBV9
cdr3_aa: CASSISQGAFTDTQYF; cdr3_length: 16; v_call: TRBV7-8
cdr3_aa: CASSIVLREAEAFF; cdr3_length: 14; v_call: TRBV19
cdr3_aa: CSVAGRVAEYNEQFF; cdr3_length: 15; v_call: TRBV29-1
cdr3_aa: CASSLTSGRVNEQFF; cdr3_length: 15; v_call: TRBV7-2
cdr3_aa: CASRTVNYGYTF; cdr3_length: 12; v_call: TRBV28
cdr3_aa: CASSMGLYTDTQYF; cdr3_length: 14; v_call: TRBV19
cdr3_aa: CVRPEHYEQYF; cdr3_length: 11; v_call: TRBV23-1